This TCR beta chain was observed in a study of T cells in Graves' hyperthyroidism and ophthalmopathy. The CDR3 regions of TCR beta were amplified from RNA transcripts. TCR CDR3 regions were first amplified by RT-PCR with HTBI primers. TCRdb ran MiXCR on the multiplex PCR reads and lists one entry per CDR3 protein. The sample lists 300,000 to 450,000 distinct CDR3 sequences; about a sixth were seen once. This clonotype appeared a few times. From germline, CDR1 is SGHRS and CDR2 YFSETQ. The CDR3 is 17 residues long. Trimming shortened V by 2 bases and J by 0 bases, and 12 bases separated the two germline ends.

The V and J genes are TRBV5-1 and TRBJ2-6; D not resolved. What was sequenced was blood. This TCR came from a middle-aged woman with Graves' ophthalmopathy. The CDR3 region is CASSLSGSFSGANVLTF. Here the CDR3 DNA reads TGCGCCAGCAGCTTATCCGGTTCCTTCTCTGGGGCCAACGTCCTGACTTTC.